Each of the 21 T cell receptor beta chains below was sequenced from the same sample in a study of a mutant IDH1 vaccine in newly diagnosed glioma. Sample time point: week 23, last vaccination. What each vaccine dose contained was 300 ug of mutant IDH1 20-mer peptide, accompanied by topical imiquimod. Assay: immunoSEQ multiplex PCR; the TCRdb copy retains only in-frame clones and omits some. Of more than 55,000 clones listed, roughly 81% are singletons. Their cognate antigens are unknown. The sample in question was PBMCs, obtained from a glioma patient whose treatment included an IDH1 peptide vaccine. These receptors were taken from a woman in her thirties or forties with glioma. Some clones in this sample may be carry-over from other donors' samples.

In nucleotides, the CDR3 is TGTGCCAGCAGTGGGGGAAGAGGGTTGGGGGATCAGCCCCAGCATTTT. It yields the protein CASSGGRGLGDQPQHF. The gene calls are TRBV2 and TRBJ1-5, with D perhaps TRBD1 (5 bases). The CDR3 length is 16 residues. The germline CDR1 and CDR2 sequences are SNHLY and FYNNEI. V was cut by 4 bases and J by 5 bases, with 18 bases left in between.

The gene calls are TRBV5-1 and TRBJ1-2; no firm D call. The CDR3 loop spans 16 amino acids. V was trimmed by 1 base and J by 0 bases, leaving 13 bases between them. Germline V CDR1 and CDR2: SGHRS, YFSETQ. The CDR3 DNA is TGCGCCAGCAGCTTGTTTGCGGCTGACGCTAACTATGGCTACACCTTC. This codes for CASSLFAADANYGYTF.

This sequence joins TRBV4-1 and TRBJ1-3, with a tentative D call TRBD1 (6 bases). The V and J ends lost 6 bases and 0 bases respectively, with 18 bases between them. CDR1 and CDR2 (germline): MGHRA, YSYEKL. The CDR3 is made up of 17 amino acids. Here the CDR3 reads CASRPLGGAASGNTIYF. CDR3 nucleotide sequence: TGCGCCAGCAGACCTTTGGGGGGGGCGGCCTCTGGAAACACCATATATTTT.

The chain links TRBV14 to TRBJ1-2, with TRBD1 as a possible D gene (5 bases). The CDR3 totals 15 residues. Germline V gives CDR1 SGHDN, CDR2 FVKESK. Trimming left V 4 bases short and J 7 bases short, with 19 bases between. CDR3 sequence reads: CASSLGTPFEGGYTF. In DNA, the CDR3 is TGTGCCAGCAGCCTCGGGACGCCTTTCGAGGGTGGCTACACCTTC.

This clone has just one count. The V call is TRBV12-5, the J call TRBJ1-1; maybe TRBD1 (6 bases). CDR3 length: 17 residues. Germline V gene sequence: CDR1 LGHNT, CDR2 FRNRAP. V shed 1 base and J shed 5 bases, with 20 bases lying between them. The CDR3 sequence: CASGLALLGRQGTEAFF. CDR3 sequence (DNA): TGTGCTAGTGGTTTGGCTCTTCTGGGAAGGCAGGGGACTGAAGCTTTCTTT.

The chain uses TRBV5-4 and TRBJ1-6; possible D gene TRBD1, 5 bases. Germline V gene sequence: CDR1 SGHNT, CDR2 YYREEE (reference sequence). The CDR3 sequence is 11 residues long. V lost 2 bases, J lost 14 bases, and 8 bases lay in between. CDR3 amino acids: CASSFQGTLHF. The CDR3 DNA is TGTGCCAGCAGCTTCCAGGGTACCCTCCACTTT.

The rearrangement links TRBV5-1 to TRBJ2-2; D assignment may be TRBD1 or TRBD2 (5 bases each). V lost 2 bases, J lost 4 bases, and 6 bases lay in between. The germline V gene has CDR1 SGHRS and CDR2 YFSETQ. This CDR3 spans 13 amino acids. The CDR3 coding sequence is TGCGCCAGCAGCTTTGGGGGCACCGGGGAGCTGTTTTTT. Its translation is CASSFGGTGELFF.

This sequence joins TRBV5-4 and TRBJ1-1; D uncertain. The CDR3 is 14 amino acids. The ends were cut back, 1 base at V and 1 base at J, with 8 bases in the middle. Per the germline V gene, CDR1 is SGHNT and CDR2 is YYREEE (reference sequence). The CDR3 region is CASSLRQKNTEAFF. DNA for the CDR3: TGTGCCAGCAGCTTGCGGCAGAAGAACACTGAAGCTTTCTTT.

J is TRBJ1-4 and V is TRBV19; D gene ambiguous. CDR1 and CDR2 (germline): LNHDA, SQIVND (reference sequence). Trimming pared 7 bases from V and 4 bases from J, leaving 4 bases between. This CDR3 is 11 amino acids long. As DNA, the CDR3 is TGTGCCAGTATGTTTAATGAAAAACTGTTTTTT. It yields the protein CASMFNEKLFF. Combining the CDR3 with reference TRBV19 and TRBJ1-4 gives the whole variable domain DGGITQSPKYLFRKEGQNVTLSCEQNLNHDAMYWYRQDPGQGLRLIYYSQIVNDFQKGDIAEGYSVSREKKESFPLTVTSAQKNPTAFYLCASMFNEKLFFGSGTQLSVL.

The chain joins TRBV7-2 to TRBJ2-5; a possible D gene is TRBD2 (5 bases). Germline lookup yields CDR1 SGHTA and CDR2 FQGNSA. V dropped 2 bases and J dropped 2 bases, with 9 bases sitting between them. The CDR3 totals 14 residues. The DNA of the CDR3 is TGTGCCAGCAGCTTACAGCGGCCTCAAGAGACCCAGTACTTC. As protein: CASSLQRPQETQYF.

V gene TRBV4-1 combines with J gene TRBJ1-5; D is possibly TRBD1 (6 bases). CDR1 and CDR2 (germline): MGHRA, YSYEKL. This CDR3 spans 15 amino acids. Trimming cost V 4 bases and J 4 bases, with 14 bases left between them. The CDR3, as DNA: TGCGCCAGCAGCCTTGAGACAGGTGCTAATCAGCCCCAGCATTTT. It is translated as CASSLETGANQPQHF.

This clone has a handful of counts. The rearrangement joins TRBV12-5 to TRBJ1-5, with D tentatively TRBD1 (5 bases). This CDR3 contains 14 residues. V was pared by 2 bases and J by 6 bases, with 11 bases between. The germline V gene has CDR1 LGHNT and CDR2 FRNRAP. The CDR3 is CASGLSGGTQPQHF. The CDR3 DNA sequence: TGTGCTAGTGGTTTGAGCGGGGGGACTCAGCCCCAGCATTTT.

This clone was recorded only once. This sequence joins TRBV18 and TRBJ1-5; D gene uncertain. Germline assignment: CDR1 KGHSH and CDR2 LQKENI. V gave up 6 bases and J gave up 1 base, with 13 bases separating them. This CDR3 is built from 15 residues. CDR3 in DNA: TGTGCCAGCTCCCCTGGACGGGGAAGCAATCAGCCCCAGCATTTT. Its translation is CASSPGRGSNQPQHF.

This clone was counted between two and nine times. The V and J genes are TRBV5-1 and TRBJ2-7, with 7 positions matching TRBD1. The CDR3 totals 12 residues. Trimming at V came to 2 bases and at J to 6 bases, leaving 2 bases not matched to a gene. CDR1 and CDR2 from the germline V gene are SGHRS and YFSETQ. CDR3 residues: CASSFTGVEQYF. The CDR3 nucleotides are TGCGCCAGCAGCTTTACAGGGGTCGAGCAGTACTTC.

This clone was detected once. The CDR3 nucleotides read TGTGCCAGCAGCTTAGAGACCCAGGGCGACTATGGCTACACCTTC. It is translated as CASSLETQGDYGYTF. The genes are TRBV7-9 and TRBJ1-2; D possibly corresponds to TRBD1 (5 bases). The CDR3 contains 15 residues. Germline V gene data show CDR1 as SEHNR and CDR2 as FQNEAQ (reference sequence). Trimming pared 1 base from V and 3 bases from J, leaving 12 bases between.

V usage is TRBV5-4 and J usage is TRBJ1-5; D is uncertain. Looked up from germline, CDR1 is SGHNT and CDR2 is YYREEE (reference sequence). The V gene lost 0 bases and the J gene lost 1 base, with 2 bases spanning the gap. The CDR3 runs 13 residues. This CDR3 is CASSLDSNQPQHF. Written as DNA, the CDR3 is TGTGCCAGCAGCTTGGACAGCAATCAGCCCCAGCATTTT.

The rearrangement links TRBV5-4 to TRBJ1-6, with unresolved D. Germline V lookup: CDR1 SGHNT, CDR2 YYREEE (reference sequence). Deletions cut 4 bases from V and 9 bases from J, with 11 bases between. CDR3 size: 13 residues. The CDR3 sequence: CASSAGGVSPLHF. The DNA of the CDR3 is TGTGCCAGCAGCGCGGGTGGTGTTTCACCCCTCCACTTT.

The CDR3 DNA reads as TGTGCCAGCAGCCCCGGGACAGGGAGCACAGATACGCAGTATTTT. As protein: CASSPGTGSTDTQYF. The rearrangement uses TRBV6-1 and TRBJ2-3; 9 bases agree with TRBD1. Germline V gene sequence: CDR1 MNHNS, CDR2 SASEGT. The CDR3 runs 15 residues. The ends lost 6 bases at V and 0 bases at J; junction bases unmatched: 4.

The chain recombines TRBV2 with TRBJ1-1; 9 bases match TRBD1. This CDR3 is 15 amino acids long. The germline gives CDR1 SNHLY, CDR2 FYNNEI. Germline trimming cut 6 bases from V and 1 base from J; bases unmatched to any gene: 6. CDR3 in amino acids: CASRWPGQGNTEAFF. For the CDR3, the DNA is TGTGCCAGCAGGTGGCCGGGACAGGGGAACACTGAAGCTTTCTTT.

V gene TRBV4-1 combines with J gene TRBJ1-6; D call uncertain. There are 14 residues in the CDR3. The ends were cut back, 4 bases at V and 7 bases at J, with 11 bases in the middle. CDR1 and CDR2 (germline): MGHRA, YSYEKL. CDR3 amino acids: CASSLGADNSPLHF. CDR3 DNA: TGCGCCAGCAGCCTGGGTGCGGACAATTCACCCCTCCACTTT.

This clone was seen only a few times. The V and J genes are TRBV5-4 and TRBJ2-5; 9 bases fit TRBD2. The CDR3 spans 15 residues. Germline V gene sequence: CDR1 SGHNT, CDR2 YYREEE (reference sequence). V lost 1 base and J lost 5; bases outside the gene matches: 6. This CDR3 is CASSLKRGAKETQYF. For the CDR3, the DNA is TGTGCCAGCAGCTTGAAGCGGGGGGCGAAGGAGACCCAGTACTTC.